This T cell receptor (beta chain) was sequenced in a study of radiation and T cells in renal cell carcinoma. Germline trimming cut 8 bases from V and 7 bases from J; bases unmatched to any gene: 20. Germline V lookup: CDR1 LNHDA, CDR2 SQIVND (reference sequence). This CDR3 is 18 amino acids long. The time point here: blood 4 weeks post-SBRT, at nephrectomy. Treatment indicated: 15 Gy SBRT to primary tumor, nephrectomy 4 weeks later. Nephrectomy followed 15 Gy stereotactic body radiation by 4 weeks. Serial blood draws occurred at baseline and 2 and 4 weeks post-SBRT. Only in-frame clones appear in the TCRdb table, and some are missing; sequencing was by immunoSEQ multiplex PCR. The sample lists over 60,000 clones; 75% to 90% were seen once.

This sample comprised blood, obtained from a patient whose treatment included radiotherapy and nephrectomy. This chain connects TRBV19 to TRBJ2-3; TRBD2 aligns across 11 bases. The clonotype originates from a woman aged 55-70 years with renal cell carcinoma. The CDR3 loop reads CASGGARSTSGTWNTQYF. CDR3 coding DNA: TGTGCCAGTGGTGGAGCGAGATCGACTAGCGGGACATGGAATACGCAGTATTTT.